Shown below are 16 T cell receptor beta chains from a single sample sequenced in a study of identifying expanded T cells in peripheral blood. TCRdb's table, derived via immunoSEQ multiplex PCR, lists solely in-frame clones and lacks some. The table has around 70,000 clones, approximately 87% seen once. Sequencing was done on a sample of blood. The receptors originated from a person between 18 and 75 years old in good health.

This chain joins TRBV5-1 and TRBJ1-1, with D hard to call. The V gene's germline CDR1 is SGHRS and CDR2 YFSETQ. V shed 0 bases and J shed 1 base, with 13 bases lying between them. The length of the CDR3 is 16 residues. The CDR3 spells CASSLVGIRENTEAFF. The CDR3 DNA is TGCGCCAGCAGCTTGGTCGGTATACGGGAGAACACTGAAGCTTTCTTT.

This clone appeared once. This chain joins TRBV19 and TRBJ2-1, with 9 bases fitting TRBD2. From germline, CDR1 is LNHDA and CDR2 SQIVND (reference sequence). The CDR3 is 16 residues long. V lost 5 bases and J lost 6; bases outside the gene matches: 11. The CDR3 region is CASSGLVAGVSNEQFF. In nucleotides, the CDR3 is TGTGCCAGTAGTGGGCTTGTAGCGGGAGTTAGCAATGAGCAGTTCTTC. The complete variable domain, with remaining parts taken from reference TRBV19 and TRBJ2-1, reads DGGITQSPKYLFRKEGQNVTLSCEQNLNHDAMYWYRQDPGQGLRLIYYSQIVNDFQKGDIAEGYSVSREKKESFPLTVTSAQKNPTAFYLCASSGLVAGVSNEQFFGPGTRLTVL.

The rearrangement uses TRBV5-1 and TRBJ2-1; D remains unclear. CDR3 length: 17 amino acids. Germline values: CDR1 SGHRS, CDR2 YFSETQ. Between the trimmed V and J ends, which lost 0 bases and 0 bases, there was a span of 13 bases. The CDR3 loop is CASSLGGKGSSYNEQFF. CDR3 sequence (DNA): TGCGCCAGCAGCTTGGGAGGAAAGGGCAGCTCCTACAATGAGCAGTTCTTC.

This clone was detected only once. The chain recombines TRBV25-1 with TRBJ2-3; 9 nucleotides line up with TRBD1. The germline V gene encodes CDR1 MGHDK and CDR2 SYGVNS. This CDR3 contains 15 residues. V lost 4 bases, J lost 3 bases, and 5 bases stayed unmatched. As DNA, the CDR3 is TGTGCCAGCAGTGCTACGGGACAGGGTACAGATACGCAGTATTTT. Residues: CASSATGQGTDTQYF.

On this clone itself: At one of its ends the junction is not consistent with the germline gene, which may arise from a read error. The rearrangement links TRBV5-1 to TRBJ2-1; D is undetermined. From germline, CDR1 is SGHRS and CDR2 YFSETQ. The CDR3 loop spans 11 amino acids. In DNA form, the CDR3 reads TGTGCCAGCACCAGCCACAATGAGCAGTTCTTC. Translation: CASTSHNEQFF.

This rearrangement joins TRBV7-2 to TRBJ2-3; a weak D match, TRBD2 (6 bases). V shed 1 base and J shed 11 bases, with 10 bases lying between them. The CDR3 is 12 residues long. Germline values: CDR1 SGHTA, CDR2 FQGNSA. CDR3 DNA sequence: TGTGCCAGCAGCTTAGGGGGGGACCGGCAGTATTTT. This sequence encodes CASSLGGDRQYF.

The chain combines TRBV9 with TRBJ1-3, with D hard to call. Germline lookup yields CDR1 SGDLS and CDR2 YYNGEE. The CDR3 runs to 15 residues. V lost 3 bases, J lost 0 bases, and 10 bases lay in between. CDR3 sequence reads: CASSARIYSGNTIYF. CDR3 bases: TGTGCCAGCAGCGCGAGGATATACTCTGGAAACACCATATATTTT.

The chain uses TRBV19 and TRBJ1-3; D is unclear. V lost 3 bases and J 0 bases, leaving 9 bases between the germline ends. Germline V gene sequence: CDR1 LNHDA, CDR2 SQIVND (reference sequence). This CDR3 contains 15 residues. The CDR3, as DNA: TGTGCCAGTAGTATCGGGTTGAGCTCTGGAAACACCATATATTTT. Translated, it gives CASSIGLSSGNTIYF.

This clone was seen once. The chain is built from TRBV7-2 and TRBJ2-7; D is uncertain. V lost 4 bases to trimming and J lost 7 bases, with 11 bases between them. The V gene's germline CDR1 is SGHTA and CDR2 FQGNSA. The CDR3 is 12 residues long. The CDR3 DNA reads TGTGCCAGCAGCTCCTTCTCGGAAGAGCAGTACTTC. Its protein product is CASSSFSEEQYF.

CDR3 bases: TGTGCCAGCAGCTTAGGAGGGGTGGGAACTGAAGCTTTCTTT. This translates into CASSLGGVGTEAFF. The rearrangement links TRBV7-2 to TRBJ1-1; tentative D call: TRBD1 (5 bases). The germline V and J ends were trimmed by 1 base and 5 bases, with 11 bases remaining between them. Germline-derived CDR1 and CDR2 are SGHTA and FQGNSA. This CDR3 has 14 residues.

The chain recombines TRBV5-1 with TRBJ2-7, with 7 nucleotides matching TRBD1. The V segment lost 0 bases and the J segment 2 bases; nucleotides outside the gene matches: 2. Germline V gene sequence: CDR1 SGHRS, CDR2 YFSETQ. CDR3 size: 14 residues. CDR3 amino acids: CASSLGQGAYEQYF. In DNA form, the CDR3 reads TGCGCCAGCAGCTTGGGGCAGGGGGCCTACGAGCAGTACTTC.

In nucleotides, the CDR3 is TGTGCCAGCAGCCCGGGACCGGCCTACGAGCAGTACTTC. Protein: CASSPGPAYEQYF. The chain carries TRBV5-6 and TRBJ2-7; D tentatively reads TRBD1 or TRBD2 (5 bases each). This CDR3 is 13 amino acids long. The germline V gene encodes CDR1 SGHDT and CDR2 YYEEEE. Trimming cost V 4 bases and J 2 bases, with 10 bases left between them.

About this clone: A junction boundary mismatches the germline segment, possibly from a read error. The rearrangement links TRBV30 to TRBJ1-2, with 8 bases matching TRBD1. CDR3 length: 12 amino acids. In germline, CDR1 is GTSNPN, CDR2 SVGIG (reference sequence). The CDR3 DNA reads TGTGCCTGGAGTGTAACCCGGGACAGGCGCATTTTC. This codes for CAWSVTRDRRIF.

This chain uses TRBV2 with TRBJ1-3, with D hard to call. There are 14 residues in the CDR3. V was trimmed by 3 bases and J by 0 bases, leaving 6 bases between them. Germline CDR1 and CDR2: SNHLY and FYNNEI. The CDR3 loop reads CASSDWISGNTIYF. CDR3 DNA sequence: TGTGCCAGCAGTGATTGGATCTCTGGAAACACCATATATTTT.

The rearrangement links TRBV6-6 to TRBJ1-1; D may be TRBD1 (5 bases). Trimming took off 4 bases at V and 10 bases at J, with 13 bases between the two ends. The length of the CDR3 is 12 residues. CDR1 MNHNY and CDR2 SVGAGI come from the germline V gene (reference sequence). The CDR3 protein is CASSSNTGGAFF. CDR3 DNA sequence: TGTGCCAGCAGTTCAAACACCGGGGGAGCTTTCTTT.

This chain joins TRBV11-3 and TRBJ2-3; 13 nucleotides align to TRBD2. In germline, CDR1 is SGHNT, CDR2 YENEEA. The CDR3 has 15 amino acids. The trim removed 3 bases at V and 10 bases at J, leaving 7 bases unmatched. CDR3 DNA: TGTGCCAGCAGCTTGACTAGCGGGGGGTATGTTGCGCAGTATTTT. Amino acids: CASSLTSGGYVAQYF. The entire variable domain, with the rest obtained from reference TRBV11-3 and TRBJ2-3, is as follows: EAGVVQSPRYKIIEKKQPVAFWCNPISGHNTLYWYLQNLGQGPELLIRYENEEAVDDSQLPKDRFSAERLKGVDSTLKIQPAELGDSAVYLCASSLTSGGYVAQYFGPGTRLTVL.